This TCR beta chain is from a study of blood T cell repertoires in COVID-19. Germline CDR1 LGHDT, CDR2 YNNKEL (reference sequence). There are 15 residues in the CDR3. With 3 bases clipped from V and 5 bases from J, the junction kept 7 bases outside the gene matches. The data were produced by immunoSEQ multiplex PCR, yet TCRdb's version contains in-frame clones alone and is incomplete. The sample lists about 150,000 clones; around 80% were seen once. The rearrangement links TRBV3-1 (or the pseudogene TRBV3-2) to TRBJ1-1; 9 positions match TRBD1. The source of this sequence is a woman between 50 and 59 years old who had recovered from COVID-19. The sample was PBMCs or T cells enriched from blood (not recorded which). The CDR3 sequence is CASSQRTGVGTEAFF. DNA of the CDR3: TGTGCCAGCAGCCAGCGGACAGGGGTAGGTACTGAAGCTTTCTTT.